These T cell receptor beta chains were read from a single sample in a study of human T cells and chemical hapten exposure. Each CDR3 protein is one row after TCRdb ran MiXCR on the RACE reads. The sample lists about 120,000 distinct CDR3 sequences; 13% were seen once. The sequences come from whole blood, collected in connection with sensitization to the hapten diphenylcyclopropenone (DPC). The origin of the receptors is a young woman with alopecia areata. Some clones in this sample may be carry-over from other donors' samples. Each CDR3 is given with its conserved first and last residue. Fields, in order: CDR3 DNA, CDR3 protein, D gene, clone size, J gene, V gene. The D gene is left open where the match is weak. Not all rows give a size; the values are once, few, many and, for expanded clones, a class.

TGTGCCAGCTCACCGGGCAGGGTGGACAATGAGCAGTTCTTC | CASSPGRVDNEQFF | - | - | TRBJ2-1 | TRBV18
TGTGCCAGCAGCTTAGGTCCGGAGCTGGTGTTTTTT | CASSLGPELVFF | - | many | TRBJ1-1 | TRBV11-2
TGCAGTGCTAGAGATCCCCCGCGACAGACAGACGCCCAGGGGCAGTACTTC | CSARDPPRQTDAQGQYF | - | many | TRBJ2-7 | TRBV20-1
TGTGCCAGCAGTGAATGGGGTCAGCCCCAGCATTTT | CASSEWGQPQHF | - | few | TRBJ1-5 | TRBV25-1
TGTGCCAGCAGCTTGGGGACAGGTGGGCGATCTGAGCAGTTCTTC | CASSLGTGGRSEQFF | TRBD1 | few | TRBJ2-1 | TRBV7-2
TGCAGTGCTAGAGTAACTAGCGGTGACAAAAACATTCAGTACTTC | CSARVTSGDKNIQYF | TRBD2 | few | TRBJ2-4 | TRBV20-1
TGTGCCAGCTCACCAAACTGGAGAGATCAGCCCCAGCATTTT | CASSPNWRDQPQHF | - | many | TRBJ1-5 | TRBV18
TGCAGTGCTAGGCTACCGGGACTGGGGGACACCGGGGAGCTGTTTTTT | CSARLPGLGDTGELFF | - | few | TRBJ2-2 | TRBV20-1
TGTGCCAGCTCACCACCTAAACAGGGATCCACAGATACGCAGTATTTT | CASSPPKQGSTDTQYF | - | few | TRBJ2-3 | TRBV18
TGCGCCAGCAGCCTTACTAGCGGGGGGGCCTATGAGCAGTTCTTC | CASSLTSGGAYEQFF | TRBD2 | many | TRBJ2-1 | TRBV4-3
TGTGCCAGCAGTCCCCACCCGGGAGGGACAGAGACCCAGTACTTC | CASSPHPGGTETQYF | TRBD2 | - | TRBJ2-5 | TRBV27
TGTGCCAGCAGTTACCCTTTCGGTCGTCCTGAAGCTTTCTTT | CASSYPFGRPEAFF | - | - | TRBJ1-1 | TRBV6-2/TRBV6-3
TGTGCCAGCAGCTCCCTGGGAGGTACTAATGAAAAACTGTTTTTT | CASSSLGGTNEKLFF | - | - | TRBJ1-4 | TRBV5-5
TGTGCCAGCAGCCAAGCTCGGGGAAGGAACACTGAAGCTTTCTTT | CASSQARGRNTEAFF | - | many | TRBJ1-1 | TRBV14
TGTGCCAGCTCACCTGATAGTCCGGCAGTCAATCAGCCCCAGCATTTT | CASSPDSPAVNQPQHF | - | many | TRBJ1-5 | TRBV18
TGTGCCTCAACCCAGGGGGAAGAGACCCAGTACTTC | CASTQGEETQYF | TRBD1 | - | TRBJ2-5 | TRBV2
TGTGCCAGTAGTATCAGCATGACTCCTTCTAACTATGGCTACACCTTC | CASSISMTPSNYGYTF | - | - | TRBJ1-2 | TRBV19
TGTGCCAGCAGCCACGAGGGGACAGGGACCTACGAGCAGTACTTC | CASSHEGTGTYEQYF | TRBD1 | - | TRBJ2-7 | TRBV4-2
TGCAGCGTTGAACCAGGGGGCATTGGCTACACCTTC | CSVEPGGIGYTF | TRBD1 | - | TRBJ1-2 | TRBV29-1
TGTGCCAGCAGCCTCCCGGGGGTGGATGAGCAGTTCTTC | CASSLPGVDEQFF | - | few | TRBJ2-1 | TRBV3-1
TGTGCCAGCAGTGTTGGCGGAGAGGGCCAGTACTTC | CASSVGGEGQYF | - | few | TRBJ2-5 | TRBV25-1
TGTGCCAGCAGCGTCGGGACAGCGGAAGGAACTGAAGCTTTCTTT | CASSVGTAEGTEAFF | TRBD1 | - | TRBJ1-1 | TRBV5-8
TGTGCCAGCAGCTTGGGAGAGGCTCTGCAAGAGACCCAGTACTTC | CASSLGEALQETQYF | - | - | TRBJ2-5 | TRBV7-9
TGTGCCAGCAGCCCGGGGTGGGGGGACGATGAGCAGTTCTTC | CASSPGWGDDEQFF | - | - | TRBJ2-1 | TRBV12-3/TRBV12-4
TGCAGTGCTAGCCTAGCGGGAGTCAGCACAAACATTCAGTACTTC | CSASLAGVSTNIQYF | TRBD2 | few | TRBJ2-4 | TRBV20-1
TGTGCCAGCAGTGAGCCCGGGACTAGCGGGGGGGTTACCTACGAGCAGTACTTC | CASSEPGTSGGVTYEQYF | TRBD2 | - | TRBJ2-7 | TRBV6-1
TGTGCCAGCAACCGCGAAGGGCGGGCTAGCAGTCTTTACGAGCAGTACTTC | CASNREGRASSLYEQYF | - | - | TRBJ2-7 | TRBV11-2
TGCGCCAGCAGCTTGGACCAGGGACAGGGGAGTCAGCCCCAGCATTTT | CASSLDQGQGSQPQHF | TRBD1 | many | TRBJ1-5 | TRBV5-1
TGTGCCAGCAGCCCCTGGACAGGGGACACTGAAGCTTTCTTT | CASSPWTGDTEAFF | TRBD1 | many | TRBJ1-1 | TRBV11-1
TGCAGCGTTGCTAGTATCAAAGATACGCAGTATTTT | CSVASIKDTQYF | - | many | TRBJ2-3 | TRBV29-1
TGCAGTGTGCCCGTTGTCTCCTACAATGAGCAGTTCTTC | CSVPVVSYNEQFF | - | - | TRBJ2-1 | TRBV20-1
TGTGCCAGCAGCTTCGGACAGACGAACACTGAAGCTTTCTTT | CASSFGQTNTEAFF | - | few | TRBJ1-1 | TRBV5-5
TGCAGTGCTAGAGCTGGGATAGGTCAGCCCCAGCATTTT | CSARAGIGQPQHF | - | - | TRBJ1-5 | TRBV20-1
TGTGCCAGCTCACGACAGGGAAATAGCAATCAGCCCCAGCATTTT | CASSRQGNSNQPQHF | TRBD1 | - | TRBJ1-5 | TRBV18
TGCAGCGTTGAAGTGGGACAGGGGGCGCCCAATGAGCAGTTCTTC | CSVEVGQGAPNEQFF | TRBD1 | - | TRBJ2-1 | TRBV29-1
TGTGCCAGCAGCTCCGACAGGGGGCTAATCGGGGAGCTGTTTTTT | CASSSDRGLIGELFF | TRBD1 | many | TRBJ2-2 | TRBV11-2
TGTGCCAGCAGCGCCTACAGAGGAGTTGGCTATGGCTACACCTTC | CASSAYRGVGYGYTF | - | many | TRBJ1-2 | TRBV5-6
TGTGCCAGCAGTGAAGTAATATCAGGGAACACTGAAGCTTTCTTT | CASSEVISGNTEAFF | - | few | TRBJ1-1 | TRBV6-1
TGCGCCAGCAGCCAAGATTCTCCTAAGGGTGCTCTGAGGACTGAAGCTTTCTTT | CASSQDSPKGALRTEAFF | - | - | TRBJ1-1 | TRBV4-3
TGCAGTGCTAGAGATGGTGGCAGGGTCAATGAGCAGTTCTTC | CSARDGGRVNEQFF | - | - | TRBJ2-1 | TRBV20-1
TGCGCCAGCAGCTTCTCCTACGAGCAGTACTTC | CASSFSYEQYF | - | many | TRBJ2-7 | TRBV5-1
TGTGCCAGCAGTTCGCGGCAGGGGGGATGGACTGAAGCTTTCTTT | CASSSRQGGWTEAFF | TRBD1 | few | TRBJ1-1 | TRBV12-3/TRBV12-4
TGTGCCAGCAGCCAAGATGGGGGGCCGGGGGCAACTAATGAAAAACTGTTTTTT | CASSQDGGPGATNEKLFF | - | many | TRBJ1-4 | TRBV4-2
TGCGCCAGCAGCCCTTTCACAGATACGCAGTATTTT | CASSPFTDTQYF | - | - | TRBJ2-3 | TRBV5-1
TGCGCCAGCAGCCCTGGGGAAAAGACAGGGATTAACTATGGCTACACCTTC | CASSPGEKTGINYGYTF | TRBD1 | many | TRBJ1-2 | TRBV5-1
TGTGCCAGCAGCCCCCAGCGGGGCTCCTACAATGAGCAGTTCTTC | CASSPQRGSYNEQFF | TRBD2 | few | TRBJ2-1 | TRBV11-2